The clone carrying this T cell receptor beta chain was recorded a few times. This record belongs to a study of T cells in Graves' hyperthyroidism and ophthalmopathy. The blood sample was taken at first hyperthyroidism diagnosis, before any ophthalmopathy symptoms. Amplified TCR beta CDR3 regions came from RNA transcripts. The study used the HTBI primer set for a first-round RT-PCR of the TCR CDR3. TCRdb redid the calling of the multiplex PCR reads with MiXCR, one entry per CDR3 protein. The sample holds hundreds of thousands of distinct CDR3 sequences; approximately 15% are singletons and the top ten take 4.5% to 6%. This CDR3 spans 13 amino acids. Germline V CDR1 and CDR2: MNHEY, SVGAGI. Trimming removed 2 bases at V and 7 bases at J, with 9 bases between.

The chain links TRBV6-5 to TRBJ1-5; possible D gene TRBD1, 5 bases. Sequencing was done on a sample of blood. This TCR came from a young woman with Graves' hyperthyroidism that later progressed to Graves' ophthalmopathy. CDR3 protein: CASSYEGEQPQHF. CDR3 DNA sequence: TGTGCCAGCAGTTACGAAGGGGAGCAGCCCCAGCATTTT.